This is a list of T cell receptor beta chains from one sample in a study of metastatic and nonmetastatic thyroid tumors. MiXCR re-clonotyped the PCR reads for TCRdb. Of over 15,000 clones in the sample, 28% were seen once. The material sequenced was tumor tissue. These receptors were obtained from a female donor with papillary thyroid cancer or a benign thyroid nodule (not recorded which). Some clones in this sample may be carry-over from other donors' samples. Each CDR3 is given with its conserved first and last residue. Each record gives: V gene, J gene, D gene, clone size, CDR3 protein, CDR3 DNA. The D gene is left open where the match is weak. Rows may omit the clone size; those that give it use once, few, many or a size class.

V: TRBV24-1
J: TRBJ2-7
D: .
size: few
CDR3: CATSDPAEYEQYF
DNA: TGTGCCACCAGTGATCCAGCAGAGTACGAGCAGTACTTC

V: TRBV6-1
J: TRBJ1-1
D: .
size: .
CDR3: CASSDIPGVSEAFF
DNA: TGTGCCAGCAGTGATATACCCGGGGTCTCTGAAGCTTTCTTT

V: TRBV20-1
J: TRBJ2-2
D: TRBD2
size: .
CDR3: CSARELGGPPGELFF
DNA: TGCAGTGCTAGAGAATTGGGAGGGCCTCCCGGGGAGCTGTTTTTT

V: TRBV7-2
J: TRBJ2-7
D: .
size: few
CDR3: CASSPTAYEQYF
DNA: TGTGCCAGCAGCCCGACAGCTTACGAGCAGTACTTC

V: TRBV27
J: TRBJ2-5
D: .
size: few
CDR3: CASSSTTLGETQYF
DNA: TGTGCCAGCAGTTCAACTACCTTAGGTGAGACCCAGTACTTC

V: TRBV2
J: TRBJ1-3
D: .
size: many
CDR3: CASSELGNTIYF
DNA: TGTGCCAGCAGTGAACTGGGAAACACCATATATTTT

V: TRBV12-3/TRBV12-4
J: TRBJ1-3
D: .
size: .
CDR3: CASTPQGYSGNTIYF
DNA: TGTGCCAGCACCCCCCAAGGGTACTCTGGAAACACCATATATTTT

V: TRBV28
J: TRBJ1-6
D: TRBD1
size: medium-sized
CDR3: CASRPGQLDYNSPLHF
DNA: TGTGCCAGCAGACCGGGACAGCTCGATTATAATTCACCCCTCCACTTT

V: TRBV12-3/TRBV12-4
J: TRBJ2-7
D: TRBD2
size: medium-sized
CDR3: CASSRTSGRASEQYF
DNA: TGTGCCAGCAGTAGGACTAGCGGGAGGGCCAGCGAGCAGTACTTC

V: TRBV6-2/TRBV6-3
J: TRBJ2-1
D: TRBD2
size: .
CDR3: CASRPEVGLAGGNYNEQFF
DNA: TGTGCCAGCAGGCCCGAAGTCGGACTAGCGGGAGGAAACTACAATGAGCAGTTCTTC

V: TRBV4-1
J: TRBJ2-7
D: .
size: .
CDR3: CASSPGGGGSYEQYF
DNA: TGCGCCAGCAGCCCAGGGGGAGGGGGTTCCTACGAGCAGTACTTC

V: TRBV20-1
J: TRBJ2-7
D: .
size: .
CDR3: CSAQKQGRSYF
DNA: TGCAGTGCTCAGAAACAGGGAAGGAGTTACTTC

V: TRBV28
J: TRBJ1-5
D: .
size: medium-sized
CDR3: CASSFRGGSNQPQHF
DNA: TGTGCCAGCAGTTTTCGGGGTGGGAGCAATCAGCCCCAGCATTTT

V: TRBV11-2
J: TRBJ1-3
D: TRBD1
size: .
CDR3: CASSLRDRGREGNTIYF
DNA: TGTGCCAGCAGCTTAAGGGACAGGGGGCGCGAAGGAAACACCATATATTTT

V: TRBV6-1
J: TRBJ1-2
D: .
size: .
CDR3: CASSLRDPASGYTF
DNA: TGTGCCAGCAGCTTAAGGGACCCGGCGAGTGGCTACACCTTC

V: TRBV7-2
J: TRBJ2-7
D: TRBD1
size: once
CDR3: CASSFISGQGYEQYF
DNA: TGTGCCAGCAGCTTTATCAGCGGACAGGGCTACGAGCAGTACTTC

V: TRBV6-9
J: TRBJ2-1
D: .
size: few
CDR3: CASSYRGGAGSSYNEQFF
DNA: TGTGCCAGCAGTTACAGGGGCGGGGCGGGCAGCTCCTACAATGAGCAGTTCTTC

V: TRBV4-1
J: TRBJ2-7
D: TRBD2
size: medium-sized
CDR3: CASSQWTSGDREQYF
DNA: TGCGCCAGCAGCCAATGGACTAGCGGCGATAGGGAGCAGTACTTC

V: TRBV30
J: TRBJ2-7
D: .
size: .
CDR3: CASEGVNSYEQYF
DNA: TGTGCCTCGGAGGGGGTGAACTCCTACGAGCAGTACTTC

V: TRBV10-3
J: TRBJ2-7
D: TRBD2
size: .
CDR3: CAISSGRAAYEQYF
DNA: TGTGCCATAAGTAGCGGGAGGGCCGCATACGAGCAGTACTTC

V: TRBV12-3/TRBV12-4
J: TRBJ1-1
D: .
size: few
CDR3: CASSLLGGATEAFF
DNA: TGTGCCAGCAGTTTATTGGGAGGGGCCACTGAAGCTTTCTTT

V: TRBV11-2
J: TRBJ1-3
D: .
size: medium-sized
CDR3: CASSLFAGGNTIYF
DNA: TGTGCCAGCAGCTTATTCGCAGGGGGAAACACCATATATTTT

V: TRBV6-1
J: TRBJ1-4
D: TRBD1
size: medium-sized
CDR3: CASRPPTGGNNEKLFF
DNA: TGTGCCAGTCGACCTCCCACAGGGGGCAATAATGAAAAACTGTTTTTT

V: TRBV5-1
J: TRBJ2-1
D: .
size: many
CDR3: CASSLKGNYDEQFF
DNA: TGCGCCAGCAGCTTGAAGGGTAACTACGATGAGCAGTTCTTC